Only a few counts were recorded for the clone carrying this T cell receptor beta chain. Method: immunoSEQ multiplex PCR; TCRdb's copy keeps in-frame clones and lacks some. The sample has around 130,000 clones, 89% seen once. The data were obtained in a study of cytomegalovirus exposure and HLA in healthy donors. The TCR sequence derives from a man aged 25-40 years in good health and CMV-seronegative. The sample consisted of PBMCs.

The CDR3, as DNA: TGCGCCAGCTCACCAGGGTTTGATTCACCCCTCCACTTT. As protein: CASSPGFDSPLHF. The chain is built from TRBV10-1 and TRBJ1-6; tentatively, D is TRBD1 (5 bases). CDR3 length: 13 amino acids. V was pared by 8 bases and J by 8 bases, with 13 bases between. CDR1 is WNHNN and CDR2 is SYGVQD in the germline V gene (reference sequence).